This T cell receptor beta chain was profiled in a study of shared clonotypes between healthy human individuals. Study findings and constraints: In four donors, around 5% of naive CD4 clonotypes appeared in common.

With 3 bases removed from V and 4 bases from J, the gap between germline ends came to 13 bases. Per germline, CDR1 MGHRA and CDR2 YSYEKL. This CDR3 has 15 amino acids. Produced via immunoSEQ multiplex PCR; TCRdb's table is partial and in-frame only. The sample comprises around 2,100,000 clones, over 85% of which are singletons, and approximately 1% rests with the top ten. Naive CD8 cells, CD45RO-negative and positively selected for CCR7, excluded terminally differentiated effector memory CD45RA+ cells. Details on this clone: Its specificity is unknown.

The V and J genes are TRBV4-1 and TRBJ2-1, with D maybe TRBD1 (6 bases). This TCR was sampled from a young man in good health. Sample: naive CD8+ T cells sorted from blood. CDR3 sequence reads: CASSQAGTPYNEQFF. The CDR3 DNA reads TGCGCCAGCAGCCAGGCCGGGACACCTTACAATGAGCAGTTCTTC.